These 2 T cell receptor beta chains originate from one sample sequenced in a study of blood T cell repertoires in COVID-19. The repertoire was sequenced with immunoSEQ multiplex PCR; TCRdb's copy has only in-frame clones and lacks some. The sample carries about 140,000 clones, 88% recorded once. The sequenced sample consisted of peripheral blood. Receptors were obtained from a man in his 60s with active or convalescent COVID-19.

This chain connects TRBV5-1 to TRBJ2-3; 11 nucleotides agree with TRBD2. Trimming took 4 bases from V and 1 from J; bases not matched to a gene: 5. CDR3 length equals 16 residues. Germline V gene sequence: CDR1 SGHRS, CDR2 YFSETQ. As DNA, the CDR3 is TGCGCCAGCAGCCGTGGGACTAGCGGAGGCACAGATACGCAGTATTTT. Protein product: CASSRGTSGGTDTQYF. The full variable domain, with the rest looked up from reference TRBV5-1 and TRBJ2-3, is KAGVTQTPRYLIKTRGQQVTLSCSPISGHRSVSWYQQTPGQGLQFLFEYFSETQRNKGNFPGRFSGRQFSNSRSEMNVSTLELGDSALYLCASSRGTSGGTDTQYFGPGTRLTVL.

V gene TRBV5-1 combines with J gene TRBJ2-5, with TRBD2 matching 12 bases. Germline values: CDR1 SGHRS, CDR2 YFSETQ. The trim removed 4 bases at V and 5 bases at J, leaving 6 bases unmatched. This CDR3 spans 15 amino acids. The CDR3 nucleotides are TGCGCCAGCAGCCTAGCGGGAGGGCCGGCGGAGACCCAGTACTTC. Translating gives CASSLAGGPAETQYF.